Following are 32 T cell receptor beta chains from one sample sequenced in a study of long-term antiretroviral therapy in people with HIV. Runs used v3.0 of the immunoSEQ assay and were done at survey level. Only in-frame clones appear in the TCRdb table, and some are missing; sequencing was by immunoSEQ multiplex PCR. The sample gives over 20,000 clones, more than 75% of which show up once; 2.5% to 3.5% is in the top ten. Sequenced material: unsorted PBMCs, taken roughly 2.5 years after starting antiretroviral therapy. The receptors were gathered from a woman aged 45 to 65 with HIV.

The V gene is TRBV13, the J gene TRBJ2-5, with TRBD2 matching 9 bases. The length of the CDR3 is 15 residues. V shed 3 bases, J shed 3 bases, and the junction held 5 bases outside the gene matches. The germline V gene has CDR1 PRHDT and CDR2 FYEKMQ (reference sequence). CDR3 amino acids: CASSFRVAGEETQYF. In nucleotides, the CDR3 is TGTGCCAGCAGCTTTCGAGTAGCGGGAGAAGAGACCCAGTACTTC.

This chain links TRBV2 with TRBJ1-2, with D unresolved. V shed 2 bases and J shed 8 bases, with 18 bases lying between them. The germline gives CDR1 SNHLY, CDR2 FYNNEI. CDR3 length equals 15 residues. CDR3 amino acids: CASSEYEEWSGGYTF. The CDR3 DNA sequence: TGTGCCAGCAGTGAATATGAGGAGTGGTCTGGAGGCTACACCTTC. Together with reference TRBV2 and TRBJ1-2, the CDR3 gives the full variable domain: EPEVTQTPSHQVTQMGQEVILRCVPISNHLYFYWYRQILGQKVEFLVSFYNNEISEKSEIFDDQFSVERPDGSNFTLKIRSTKLEDSAMYFCASSEYEEWSGGYTFGSGTRLTVV.

The V gene is TRBV9, the J gene TRBJ2-7; D gene unclear. Germline lookup yields CDR1 SGDLS and CDR2 YYNGEE. V gave up 5 bases and J gave up 5 bases, with 17 bases separating them. The CDR3 totals 14 residues. The CDR3 DNA follows: TGTGCCAGCAGTATCCTCGGCTCCTCGGACGAGCAGTACTTC. As protein: CASSILGSSDEQYF.

V usage is TRBV7-2 and J usage is TRBJ2-3; D call uncertain. This CDR3 has 12 amino acids. The germline V and J ends were trimmed by 5 bases and 7 bases, with 10 bases remaining between them. Germline CDR1 SGHTA, CDR2 FQGNSA. CDR3 sequence (DNA): TGTGCCAGCAGCCCAAGTTTGCATACGCAGTATTTT. Its protein product is CASSPSLHTQYF.

This chain uses TRBV5-4 with TRBJ2-6; D possibly corresponds to TRBD2 (6 bases). V lost 0 bases and J lost 4, with 14 bases in between. This CDR3 has 17 amino acids. Germline V gene lookup returns CDR1 SGHNT and CDR2 YYREEE (reference sequence). For the CDR3, the DNA is TGTGCCAGCAGCTTGGGGGGGGTGAGTGCGGGGGCCAACGTCCTGACTTTC. Its translation: CASSLGGVSAGANVLTF.

The rearrangement uses TRBV5-4 and TRBJ2-5; 13 bases are a match to TRBD2. Trimming removed 4 bases from V and 7 bases from J; junction bases left unmatched: 7. CDR3 size: 15 residues. Germline CDR1 SGHNT, CDR2 YYREEE (reference sequence). The CDR3 here is CASSLGLAGVGTQYF. For the CDR3, the DNA is TGTGCCAGCAGCCTCGGACTAGCGGGAGTGGGGACCCAGTACTTC.

The chain couples TRBV9 to TRBJ2-5; TRBD2 is a possible D gene (6 bases). The CDR3 loop spans 16 amino acids. V was cut by 1 base and J by 5 bases, with 18 bases left in between. The V gene's germline CDR1 is SGDLS and CDR2 YYNGEE. The CDR3 DNA reads TGTGCCAGCAGCGTAAGTGTTGGGTATCGGGAGGAGACCCAGTACTTC. Translated, it gives CASSVSVGYREETQYF.

The chain carries TRBV11-3 and TRBJ2-1; D not certain. CDR1 SGHNT and CDR2 YENEEA come from the germline V gene. V was trimmed by 2 bases and J by 6 bases, leaving 8 bases between them. The CDR3 runs to 13 residues. CDR3 region: CASSLSNSNEQFF. The CDR3 coding sequence is TGTGCCAGCAGCTTAAGCAATTCCAATGAGCAGTTCTTC. The full variable domain, with the rest looked up from reference TRBV11-3 and TRBJ2-1, is EAGVVQSPRYKIIEKKQPVAFWCNPISGHNTLYWYLQNLGQGPELLIRYENEEAVDDSQLPKDRFSAERLKGVDSTLKIQPAELGDSAVYLCASSLSNSNEQFFGPGTRLTVL.

The chain employs TRBV14 and TRBJ2-1; no definite D call. This CDR3 region has 12 residues. Germline assignment: CDR1 SGHDN and CDR2 FVKESK. V was cut by 1 base and J by 9 bases, with 7 bases left in between. In nucleotides, the CDR3 is TGTGCCAGCAGCCAAGTTACACTTGAGCAGTTCTTC. Its translation: CASSQVTLEQFF.

The chain recombines TRBV6-6 with TRBJ1-1; D remains unclear. The germline gives CDR1 MNHNY, CDR2 SVGAGI (reference sequence). Deletions cut 8 bases from V and 6 bases from J, with 10 bases between. This CDR3 has 11 residues. CDR3 in amino acids: CASENRAEAFF. Written as DNA, the CDR3 is TGTGCCAGCGAAAACAGAGCTGAAGCTTTCTTT.

The rearrangement joins TRBV7-2 to TRBJ1-5; tentatively, D is TRBD1 (5 bases). This CDR3 is built from 18 residues. The germline gives CDR1 SGHTA, CDR2 FQGNSA. The V end was cut by 4 bases, the J end by 4 bases, with 23 bases between. The chain's CDR3 is CASSSGRVGSWTNQPQHF. For the CDR3, the DNA is TGTGCCAGCAGCTCTGGGCGGGTGGGCTCATGGACAAATCAGCCCCAGCATTTT.

The genes are TRBV7-9 and TRBJ2-1, with D unresolved. In germline, CDR1 is SEHNR, CDR2 FQNEAQ (reference sequence). The length of the CDR3 is 14 residues. V was clipped by 6 bases and J by 5 bases, with 14 bases between them. The CDR3, as DNA: TGTGCCAGCAGGCGACGTTTTCCCGACAATGAGCAGTTCTTC. It yields the protein CASRRRFPDNEQFF.

The chain carries TRBV6-1 and TRBJ1-5; 9 bases map to TRBD1. In germline, CDR1 is MNHNS, CDR2 SASEGT. Germline trimming cut 7 bases from V and 4 bases from J; bases unmatched to any gene: 5. The CDR3 consists of 14 residues. The CDR3 reads CASNLGQGNQPQHF. For the CDR3, the DNA is TGTGCCAGCAACCTGGGACAGGGAAATCAGCCCCAGCATTTT.

The chain couples TRBV29-1 to TRBJ1-1; 9 bases match TRBD1. J lost 1 base, V lost 6 bases, and 6 bases had no gene match. This CDR3 region has 14 residues. Germline V gene lookup returns CDR1 SQVTM and CDR2 ANQGSEA. CDR3 sequence: CSVKQGATNTEAFF. CDR3 DNA: TGCAGCGTGAAACAGGGGGCGACGAACACTGAAGCTTTCTTT.

This clone has only one observation. The rearrangement links TRBV7-9 to TRBJ2-5; TRBD2 might be the D (6 bases). This CDR3 spans 11 amino acids. The V end was cut by 6 bases, the J end by 9 bases, with 11 bases between. Germline values: CDR1 SEHNR, CDR2 FQNEAQ (reference sequence). The CDR3 nucleotides are TGTGCCAGCAGACAGGCTAGCGCCCAGTACTTC. Translation gives CASRQASAQYF.

The V call is TRBV5-1, the J call TRBJ2-4; no reliable D call. CDR3 length: 17 residues. The germline CDR1 and CDR2 sequences are SGHRS and YFSETQ. Deletions cut 2 bases from V and 5 bases from J, with 20 bases between. This CDR3 is CASSLGPRPGAENIQYF. The DNA for the CDR3 is TGCGCCAGCAGCTTAGGCCCCCGCCCTGGAGCAGAAAACATTCAGTACTTC. Using reference TRBV5-1 and TRBJ2-4 for the parts outside the CDR3, the full variable domain is KAGVTQTPRYLIKTRGQQVTLSCSPISGHRSVSWYQQTPGQGLQFLFEYFSETQRNKGNFPGRFSGRQFSNSRSEMNVSTLELGDSALYLCASSLGPRPGAENIQYFGAGTRLSVL.

The rearrangement joins TRBV4-1 to TRBJ2-3; either TRBD1 or TRBD2 may supply D (5 bases each). Trimming shortened V by 1 base and J by 0 bases, and 5 bases separated the two germline ends. Germline CDR1 is MGHRA and CDR2 is YSYEKL. The CDR3 is 14 amino acids. In nucleotides, the CDR3 is TGCGCCAGCAGCCAAGGGGGGAGCACAGATACGCAGTATTTT. The encoded protein is CASSQGGSTDTQYF.

The gene calls are TRBV6-1 and TRBJ2-7; TRBD1 matches at 9 bases. The J segment lost 5 bases and the V segment lost 7 bases, leaving 12 bases of the junction unmatched. Germline V gene sequence: CDR1 MNHNS, CDR2 SASEGT. CDR3 length equals 15 residues. The CDR3 sequence is CASTTGGTGSHEQYF. The CDR3 DNA is TGTGCCAGCACTACCGGGGGGACAGGGTCCCACGAGCAGTACTTC.

This clone appeared a single time. The chain has TRBV9 and TRBJ2-3; no clear D gene. CDR1 and CDR2 (germline): SGDLS, YYNGEE. With 3 bases removed from V and 6 bases from J, the gap between germline ends came to 8 bases. The CDR3 length is 12 residues. The CDR3 DNA follows: TGTGCCAGCAGCGGAACGTTTGATACGCAGTATTTT. Its translation: CASSGTFDTQYF.

V is TRBV27 and J is TRBJ2-5; D is unresolved. The ends were cut back, 6 bases at V and 3 bases at J, with 14 bases in the middle. CDR1 is MNHEY, CDR2 SMNVEV, per germline (reference sequence). CDR3 length: 14 amino acids. DNA for the CDR3: TGTGCCAGCAGAGGTCGGCTTCTGGAAGAGACCCAGTACTTC. Its protein product is CASRGRLLEETQYF.

The rearrangement joins TRBV10-3 to TRBJ2-1, with 12 bases identical to TRBD2. Germline V gene data show CDR1 as ENHRY and CDR2 as SYGVKD. The trim removed 6 bases at V and 6 bases at J, leaving 6 bases unmatched. The length of the CDR3 is 15 residues. The CDR3 here is CAISARLAGVNEQFF. CDR3 sequence (DNA): TGTGCCATCAGCGCAAGACTAGCGGGAGTCAATGAGCAGTTCTTC.

The chain employs TRBV7-9 and TRBJ1-1, with D perhaps TRBD1 (6 bases). The CDR3 sequence is 14 residues long. The V and J ends lost 5 bases and 1 base respectively, with 11 bases between them. CDR1 is SEHNR and CDR2 is FQNEAQ in the germline V gene (reference sequence). This CDR3 reads CASSLGQSNTEAFF. The CDR3 nucleotides are TGTGCCAGCAGCCTCGGACAGTCGAACACTGAAGCTTTCTTT.

The rearrangement joins TRBV5-1 to TRBJ2-7; no definite D call. The V gene lost 2 bases and the J gene lost 6 bases, with 12 bases spanning the gap. This CDR3 region has 13 residues. Germline V lookup: CDR1 SGHRS, CDR2 YFSETQ. The CDR3 coding sequence is TGCGCCAGCAGCTTTCGTGATAGGGTCGAGCAGTACTTC. Its translation: CASSFRDRVEQYF. Complete variable domain (other parts from reference TRBV5-1 and TRBJ2-7): KAGVTQTPRYLIKTRGQQVTLSCSPISGHRSVSWYQQTPGQGLQFLFEYFSETQRNKGNFPGRFSGRQFSNSRSEMNVSTLELGDSALYLCASSFRDRVEQYFGPGTRLTVT.

A single count supports this clone. DNA for the CDR3: TGTGCCAGCAGCGTAGCACCTATGGGACTAGTCGTGTACGGTACTAGCAATGAGCAGTTCTTC. Its translation: CASSVAPMGLVVYGTSNEQFF. The V gene is TRBV9, the J gene TRBJ2-1; 8 bases align to TRBD2. This CDR3 is 21 amino acids long. V shed 0 bases and J 6 bases; nucleotides not matched to a gene: 23. Germline V gene lookup returns CDR1 SGDLS and CDR2 YYNGEE. Looking up the rest from reference TRBV9 and TRBJ2-1 gives the full variable domain: DSGVTQTPKHLITATGQRVTLRCSPRSGDLSVYWYQQSLDQGLQFLIQYYNGEERAKGNILERFSAQQFPDLHSELNLSSLELGDSALYFCASSVAPMGLVVYGTSNEQFFGPGTRLTVL.

The genes are TRBV2 and TRBJ2-2; 7 nucleotides line up with TRBD2. Germline assignment: CDR1 SNHLY and CDR2 FYNNEI. V dropped 8 bases and J dropped 3; count of bases not matched to a gene: 6. This CDR3 contains 14 residues. The CDR3 here is CASAPGRDTGELFF. In DNA, the CDR3 is TGTGCCAGCGCCCCAGGGAGGGACACCGGGGAGCTGTTTTTT.

This chain links TRBV11-2 with TRBJ2-2; a possible D gene is TRBD2 (5 bases). The V gene's germline CDR1 is SGHAT and CDR2 FQNNGV. The CDR3 covers 15 residues. Trimming removed 1 base at V and 2 bases at J, with 8 bases between. The DNA of the CDR3 is TGTGCCAGCAGCTTAGGAGACTACAACACCGGGGAGCTGTTTTTT. The encoded protein is CASSLGDYNTGELFF. Variable domain in full (rest from reference TRBV11-2 and TRBJ2-2): EAGVAQSPRYKIIEKRQSVAFWCNPISGHATLYWYQQILGQGPKLLIQFQNNGVVDDSQLPKDRFSAERLKGVDSTLKIQPAKLEDSAVYLCASSLGDYNTGELFFGEGSRLTVL.

CDR3 in amino acids: CASSSPGWDTEAFF. The CDR3 coding sequence is TGTGCCAGCAGTTCACCAGGATGGGACACTGAAGCTTTCTTT. This chain joins TRBV28 and TRBJ1-1; D is unclear. The CDR3 sequence is 14 residues long. CDR1 MDHEN and CDR2 SYDVKM come from the germline V gene. With 4 bases removed from V and 3 bases from J, the gap between germline ends came to 12 bases.

The rearrangement joins TRBV5-1 to TRBJ2-5, with TRBD2 matching over 8 bases. From germline, CDR1 is SGHRS and CDR2 YFSETQ. The ends lost 2 bases at V and 4 bases at J; junction bases unmatched: 7. The CDR3 consists of 15 residues. CDR3 in DNA: TGCGCCAGCAGCTTTACTAGCGGCGGGGCAGAGACCCAGTACTTC. Translating it yields CASSFTSGGAETQYF. Filled out from reference TRBV5-1 and TRBJ2-5, the complete variable domain reads KAGVTQTPRYLIKTRGQQVTLSCSPISGHRSVSWYQQTPGQGLQFLFEYFSETQRNKGNFPGRFSGRQFSNSRSEMNVSTLELGDSALYLCASSFTSGGAETQYFGPGTRLLVL.

The table lists this clone with a count of one. The chain couples TRBV5-1 to TRBJ2-7; D unresolved. The CDR3 is 15 residues long. The V and J ends lost 0 bases and 3 bases respectively, with 13 bases between them. CDR1 and CDR2 (germline): SGHRS, YFSETQ. CDR3 bases: TGCGCCAGCAGCTTGGGGCCGCAGGTTGGCTACGAGCAGTACTTC. It is translated as CASSLGPQVGYEQYF.

This clone turned up a few times. The chain joins TRBV29-1 to TRBJ1-2; 9 bases agree with TRBD1. The CDR3 has 11 residues. V was clipped by 6 bases and J by 5 bases; unmatched bases: 1. Germline V gene data show CDR1 as SQVTM and CDR2 as ANQGSEA. CDR3 sequence: CSVGQGYGYTF. The CDR3 DNA reads TGCAGCGTCGGACAGGGGTATGGCTACACCTTC.

The V gene is TRBV7-2, the J gene TRBJ2-1, with D perhaps matching TRBD2 (6 bases). Looked up from germline, CDR1 is SGHTA and CDR2 is FQGNSA. The germline V and J ends were trimmed by 4 bases and 5 bases, with 21 bases remaining between them. There are 17 residues in the CDR3. The CDR3 sequence: CASSSGGVGGLNNEQFF. The DNA of the CDR3 is TGTGCCAGCAGCTCAGGAGGGGTCGGGGGACTTAACAATGAGCAGTTCTTC.

The chain links TRBV9 to TRBJ1-3; tentatively, D is TRBD1 (6 bases). The CDR3 loop spans 13 amino acids. Germline assignment: CDR1 SGDLS and CDR2 YYNGEE. V lost 1 base to trimming and J lost 9 bases, with 11 bases between them. CDR3 bases: TGTGCCAGCAGCGTAAGGGGGGAAGGCACCATATATTTT. It translates to CASSVRGEGTIYF.